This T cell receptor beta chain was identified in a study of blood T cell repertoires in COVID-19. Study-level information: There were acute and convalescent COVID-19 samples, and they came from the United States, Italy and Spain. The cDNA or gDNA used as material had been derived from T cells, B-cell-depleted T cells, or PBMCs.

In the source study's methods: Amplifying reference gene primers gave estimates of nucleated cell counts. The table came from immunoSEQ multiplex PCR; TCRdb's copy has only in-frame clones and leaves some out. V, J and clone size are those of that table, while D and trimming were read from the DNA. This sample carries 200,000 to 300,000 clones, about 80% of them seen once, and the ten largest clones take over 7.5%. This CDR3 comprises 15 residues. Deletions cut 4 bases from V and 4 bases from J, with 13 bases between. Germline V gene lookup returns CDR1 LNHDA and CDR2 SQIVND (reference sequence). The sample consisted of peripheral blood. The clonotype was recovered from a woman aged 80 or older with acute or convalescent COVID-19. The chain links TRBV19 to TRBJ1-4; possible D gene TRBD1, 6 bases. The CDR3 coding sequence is TGTGCCAGTAGTACAAAAACAGGGTTTAATGAAAAACTGTTTTTT. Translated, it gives CASSTKTGFNEKLFF.